The 21 T cell receptor beta chains in this list originate from one sample, sequenced in a study of metastatic and nonmetastatic thyroid tumors. TCRdb reprocessed the PCR reads using MiXCR. The data contain about 19,000 clones, approximately 35% of them singletons. All patients were untreated before thyroid surgery. The sequenced sample consisted of tumor tissue. These receptors came from a female donor with papillary thyroid cancer or a benign thyroid nodule (not recorded which). Some clones in this sample may be carry-over from other donors' samples.

The J gene is TRBJ2-7, the V gene TRBV4-3; no definite D call. V dropped 1 base and J dropped 5 bases, with 12 bases sitting between them. The CDR3 is made up of 14 amino acids. Looked up from germline, CDR1 is LGHNA and CDR2 is YSLEER. CDR3 in amino acids: CASSQAWGPHEQYF. DNA of the CDR3: TGCGCCAGCAGCCAAGCCTGGGGTCCCCACGAGCAGTACTTC.

In this sample, this clone turned up a few times. The chain is built from TRBV6-1 and TRBJ2-2, with D perhaps TRBD1 or TRBD2 (6 bases each). Trimming cost V 5 bases and J 6 bases, with 10 bases left between them. Germline CDR1 reads MNHNS; CDR2 reads SASEGT. The CDR3 runs 13 residues. CDR3: CASSLGGSGELFF. CDR3 in DNA: TGTGCCAGCAGTCTAGGGGGGTCCGGGGAGCTGTTTTTT.

In this sample, this clone is medium-sized. The V call is TRBV18, the J call TRBJ1-2, with 7 positions matching TRBD1. The CDR3 runs to 13 residues. Germline V lookup: CDR1 KGHSH, CDR2 LQKENI. With V trimmed by 3 bases and J by 8 bases, 6 bases remained unmatched. CDR3 amino acids: CASSPTGWLGYTF. For the CDR3, the DNA is TGTGCCAGCTCACCGACAGGGTGGCTAGGCTACACCTTC.

This clone was seen only once. This chain links TRBV30 with TRBJ1-1; D remains ambiguous. Trimming took 5 bases from V and 8 from J, leaving 18 bases between them. In germline, CDR1 is GTSNPN, CDR2 SVGIG (reference sequence). This CDR3 region has 13 residues. This chain's CDR3 is CAWPSGELSEAFF. DNA of the CDR3: TGTGCCTGGCCCAGCGGAGAACTATCAGAAGCTTTCTTT. Looking up the rest from reference TRBV30 and TRBJ1-1 gives the full variable domain: SQTIHQWPATLVQPVGSPLSLECTVEGTSNPNLYWYRQAAGRGLQLLFYSVGIGQISSEVPQNLSASRPQDRQFILSSKKLLLSDSGFYLCAWPSGELSEAFFGQGTRLTVV.

The rearrangement uses TRBV7-6 and TRBJ2-7, with TRBD2 matching 9 bases. The CDR3 spans 14 residues. The V segment lost 5 bases and the J segment 3 bases; nucleotides outside the gene matches: 5. Per germline, CDR1 SGHVS and CDR2 FNYEAQ. For the CDR3, the DNA is TGTGCCAGCAGCCGTGGGACTAGCCGCTACGAGCAGTACTTC. It encodes CASSRGTSRYEQYF.

V and J are TRBV6-2 or TRBV6-3 and TRBJ2-7; 9 positions match TRBD2. Per germline, CDR1 MNHEY and CDR2 SVGEGT. This CDR3 contains 14 residues. V lost 0 bases, J lost 4 bases, and 1 base stayed unmatched. In nucleotides, the CDR3 is TGTGCCAGCAGTTACTCTAGCGGGAGTTACGAGCAGTACTTC. Translated, it gives CASSYSSGSYEQYF.

This clone has only a few counts. This chain uses TRBV19 with TRBJ1-5; D may be TRBD1 (6 bases). CDR3 size: 14 residues. The germline V gene encodes CDR1 LNHDA and CDR2 SQIVND (reference sequence). V lost 5 bases and J lost 4, with 12 bases in between. CDR3: CASSFFDRNQPQHF. The CDR3 DNA reads as TGTGCCAGTAGTTTTTTCGACAGGAATCAGCCCCAGCATTTT.

CDR3 loop: CASRNRGDSYEQYF. The CDR3 DNA reads TGTGCCAGCAGGAACAGGGGAGATAGCTACGAGCAGTACTTC. The chain is built from TRBV6-1 and TRBJ2-7, with 7 bases identical to TRBD1. Trimming took 6 bases from V and 3 from J; bases not matched to a gene: 8. Germline loops: CDR1 MNHNS, CDR2 SASEGT. This CDR3 contains 14 residues.

J is TRBJ2-5 and V is TRBV28; a possible D gene is TRBD2 (5 bases). The CDR3 is 12 amino acids. V lost 2 bases, J lost 4 bases, and 5 bases lay in between. The germline CDR1 and CDR2 sequences are MDHEN and SYDVKM. The CDR3 loop is CASSLAGETQYF. CDR3 DNA: TGTGCCAGCAGTTTAGCGGGAGAGACCCAGTACTTC.

The chain joins TRBV6-5 to TRBJ2-1; TRBD2 matches 7 bases. Per the germline V gene, CDR1 is MNHEY and CDR2 is SVGAGI. The V segment lost 0 bases and the J segment 7 bases; nucleotides outside the gene matches: 9. The length of the CDR3 is 16 residues. The CDR3 is CASSYSAGARLNEQFF. The DNA for the CDR3 is TGTGCCAGCAGTTACTCGGCGGGAGCGCGGTTAAATGAGCAGTTCTTC.

There are a few counts of this clone. The chain couples TRBV12-3 or TRBV12-4 to TRBJ1-2; no firm D call. The CDR3 loop spans 12 amino acids. V dropped 7 bases and J dropped 4 bases, with 10 bases sitting between them. This CDR3 is CASTSAGYGYTF. In nucleotides, the CDR3 is TGTGCCAGCACCTCAGCAGGCTATGGCTACACCTTC.

The sample holds a few counts of this clone. The V gene is TRBV7-3, the J gene TRBJ1-3; D gene unclear. In germline, CDR1 is SGHTA, CDR2 FQGTGA. There are 12 residues in the CDR3. V lost 5 bases and J 4 bases, leaving 6 bases between the germline ends. DNA of the CDR3: TGTGCCAGCAGCCCCGGAGGAAACACCATATATTTT. This gives the protein CASSPGGNTIYF. Full variable domain (remainder filled in from reference TRBV7-3 and TRBJ1-3): GAGVSQTPSNKVTEKGKYVELRCDPISGHTALYWYRQSLGQGPEFLIYFQGTGAADDSGLPNDRFFAVRPEGSVSTLKIQRTERGDSAVYLCASSPGGNTIYFGEGSWLTVV.

By proportion, this clone is medium-sized. The chain recombines TRBV4-3 with TRBJ1-5; a possible D gene is TRBD1 (6 bases). Germline CDR1 reads LGHNA; CDR2 reads YSLEER. The length of the CDR3 is 16 residues. Trimming removed 0 bases at V and 5 bases at J, with 14 bases between. The CDR3 loop is CASSQEWGAAYQPQHF. DNA for the CDR3: TGCGCCAGCAGCCAAGAATGGGGGGCGGCCTATCAGCCCCAGCATTTT.

This clone turned up a few times. The V call is TRBV5-8, the J call TRBJ2-7; possible D gene TRBD1, 5 bases. Per the germline V gene, CDR1 is SGHTS and CDR2 is YDEGEE. The CDR3 has 15 amino acids. The ends were cut back, 0 bases at V and 3 bases at J, with 13 bases in the middle. In DNA form, the CDR3 reads TGTGCCAGCAGCTTGGTCCAGGGTTATAACTACGAGCAGTACTTC. This gives the protein CASSLVQGYNYEQYF.

This clone was detected a few times. The chain links TRBV5-5 to TRBJ1-2; a weak D match, TRBD1 (5 bases). Trimming left V 0 bases short and J 0 bases short, with 9 bases between. CDR3 length equals 15 residues. CDR1 and CDR2 from the germline V gene are SGHKS and YYEKEE (reference sequence). The CDR3 DNA follows: TGTGCCAGCAGCTTGGCGAGGGGAGCTAACTATGGCTACACCTTC. It specifies CASSLARGANYGYTF.

The V and J genes are TRBV5-4 and TRBJ2-7, with a possible D match to TRBD2 (7 bases). This CDR3 contains 14 residues. Trimming took off 1 base at V and 5 bases at J, with 13 bases between the two ends. Germline CDR1 SGHNT, CDR2 YYREEE (reference sequence). CDR3 in DNA: TGTGCCAGCAGCTTGATACAGGGAGGGAACGAGCAGTACTTC. Translated, it gives CASSLIQGGNEQYF. Full variable domain (rest looked up from reference TRBV5-4 and TRBJ2-7): ETGVTQSPTHLIKTRGQQVTLRCSSQSGHNTVSWYQQALGQGPQFIFQYYREEENGRGNFPPRFSGLQFPNYSSELNVNALELDDSALYLCASSLIQGGNEQYFGPGTRLTVT.

This rearrangement joins TRBV6-5 to TRBJ2-1, with 7 bases aligning to TRBD1. The CDR3 length is 16 residues. Germline V lookup: CDR1 MNHEY, CDR2 SVGAGI. The V and J ends lost 0 bases and 5 bases, in that order; junction bases with no gene match: 7. CDR3 amino acids: CASSYSKGTVNNEQFF. CDR3 in DNA: TGTGCCAGCAGTTACTCGAAGGGGACAGTCAACAATGAGCAGTTCTTC.

As for this clone: This sample includes further DNA sequences coding for the same CDR3. The chain is built from TRBV5-1 and TRBJ1-2; 8 positions agree with TRBD1. V was clipped by 4 bases and J by 6 bases; unmatched bases: 8. This CDR3 has 14 residues. CDR1 is SGHRS and CDR2 is YFSETQ in the germline V gene. CDR3 loop: CASSLNPTGDGYTF. The CDR3, as DNA: TGCGCCAGCAGCCTTAACCCGACAGGGGATGGCTACACCTTC. The full variable domain, rest sourced from reference TRBV5-1 and TRBJ1-2, is KAGVTQTPRYLIKTRGQQVTLSCSPISGHRSVSWYQQTPGQGLQFLFEYFSETQRNKGNFPGRFSGRQFSNSRSEMNVSTLELGDSALYLCASSLNPTGDGYTFGSGTRLTVV.

This chain joins TRBV11-3 and TRBJ2-7; D is uncertain. V was pared by 5 bases and J by 2 bases, with 13 bases between. The CDR3 is 14 amino acids. CDR1 and CDR2 from the germline V gene are SGHNT and YENEEA. The CDR3 spells CASSANGLPYEQYF. In DNA, the CDR3 is TGTGCCAGCAGCGCTAATGGGCTGCCCTACGAGCAGTACTTC.

This clone has a handful of counts. The rearrangement uses TRBV10-1 and TRBJ2-7; D perhaps matches TRBD2 (6 bases). The CDR3 is made up of 16 amino acids. The V end was cut by 0 bases, the J end by 1 base, with 13 bases between. CDR1 and CDR2 from the germline V gene are WNHNN and SYGVQD (reference sequence). CDR3 sequence reads: CASSESRGVGSYEQYF. CDR3 in DNA: TGCGCCAGCAGTGAGTCGCGGGGAGTAGGTTCCTACGAGCAGTACTTC.

The V gene is TRBV2, the J gene TRBJ2-1; D remains unclear. Germline V gene sequence: CDR1 SNHLY, CDR2 FYNNEI. V was trimmed by 6 bases and J by 8 bases, leaving 20 bases between them. CDR3 length: 15 amino acids. The CDR3 protein is CASSRGPGRIDEQFF. The DNA for the CDR3 is TGTGCCAGCAGCCGCGGACCCGGACGTATCGATGAGCAGTTCTTC.